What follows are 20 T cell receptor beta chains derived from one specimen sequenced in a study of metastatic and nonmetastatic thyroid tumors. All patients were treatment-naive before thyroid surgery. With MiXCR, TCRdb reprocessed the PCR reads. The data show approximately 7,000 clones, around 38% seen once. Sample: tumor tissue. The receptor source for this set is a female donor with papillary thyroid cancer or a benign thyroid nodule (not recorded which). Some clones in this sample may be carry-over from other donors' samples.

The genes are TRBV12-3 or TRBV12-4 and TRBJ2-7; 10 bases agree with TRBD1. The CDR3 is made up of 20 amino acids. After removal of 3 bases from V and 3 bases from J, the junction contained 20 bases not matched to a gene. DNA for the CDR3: TGTGCCAGCAGTTTCAGCGGGACAGGGGAACTAGCGGCATTCTTCTACGAGCAGTACTTC. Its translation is CASSFSGTGELAAFFYEQYF.

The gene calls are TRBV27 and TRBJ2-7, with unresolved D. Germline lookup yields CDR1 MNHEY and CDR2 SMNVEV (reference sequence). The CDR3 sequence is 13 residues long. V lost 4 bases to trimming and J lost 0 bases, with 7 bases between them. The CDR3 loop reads CASSSQTSYEQYF. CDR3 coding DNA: TGTGCCAGCAGTTCACAGACCTCCTACGAGCAGTACTTC.

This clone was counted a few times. The CDR3 DNA follows: TGTGCCAGCAGTTCGGGACTGATCAATGAGCAGTTCTTC. Its protein product is CASSSGLINEQFF. The chain links TRBV2 to TRBJ2-1, with a weak D call TRBD2 (6 bases). Germline CDR1 and CDR2: SNHLY and FYNNEI. CDR3 length: 13 residues. With 5 bases removed from V and 6 bases from J, the gap between germline ends came to 11 bases.

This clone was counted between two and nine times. Here the CDR3 reads CASTKARGELFF. CDR3 nucleotide sequence: TGTGCCAGCACGAAGGCCAGGGGGGAGCTGTTTTTT. V and J are TRBV7-9 and TRBJ2-2; D call uncertain. CDR1 and CDR2 (germline): SEHNR, FQNEAQ (reference sequence). The CDR3 is made up of 12 amino acids. Trimming removed 7 bases from V and 8 bases from J, with 11 bases in between.

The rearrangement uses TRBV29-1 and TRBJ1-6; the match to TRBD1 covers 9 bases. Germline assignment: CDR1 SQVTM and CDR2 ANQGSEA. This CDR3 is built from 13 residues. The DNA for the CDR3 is TGCATCCCCCCGGGACAGGGCTCTTCACCCCTCCACTTT. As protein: CIPPGQGSSPLHF.

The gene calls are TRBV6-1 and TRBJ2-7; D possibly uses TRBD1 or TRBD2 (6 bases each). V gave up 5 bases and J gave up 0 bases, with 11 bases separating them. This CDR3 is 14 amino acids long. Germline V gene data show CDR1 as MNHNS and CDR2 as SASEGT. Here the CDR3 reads CASSLRGPSYEQYF. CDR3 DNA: TGTGCCAGCAGTCTCCGGGGGCCCTCCTACGAGCAGTACTTC.

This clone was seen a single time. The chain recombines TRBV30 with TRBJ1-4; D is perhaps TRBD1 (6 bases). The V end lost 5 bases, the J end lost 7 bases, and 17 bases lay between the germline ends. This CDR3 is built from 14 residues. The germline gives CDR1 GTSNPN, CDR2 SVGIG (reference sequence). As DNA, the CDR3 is TGTGCCTGGCTTGGGGGGGCGCACGGTGAAAAACTGTTTTTT. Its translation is CAWLGGAHGEKLFF.

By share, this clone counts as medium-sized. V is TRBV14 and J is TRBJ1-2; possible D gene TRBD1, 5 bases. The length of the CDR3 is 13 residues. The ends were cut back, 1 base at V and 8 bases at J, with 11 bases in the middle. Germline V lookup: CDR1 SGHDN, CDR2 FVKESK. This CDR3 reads CASSQVGPEGYTF. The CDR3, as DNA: TGTGCCAGCAGCCAAGTGGGGCCTGAGGGCTACACCTTC.

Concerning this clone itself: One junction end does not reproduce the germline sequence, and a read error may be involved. In nucleotides, the CDR3 is TGCAGTGCTAGTAGGCCAGGTAGGACGAACACAGAAGCTTTCTTT. This encodes CSASRPGRTNTEAFF. This chain links TRBV20-1 with TRBJ1-1; D unclear. CDR3 length: 15 residues. Germline V CDR1 and CDR2: DFQATT, SNEGSKA (reference sequence).

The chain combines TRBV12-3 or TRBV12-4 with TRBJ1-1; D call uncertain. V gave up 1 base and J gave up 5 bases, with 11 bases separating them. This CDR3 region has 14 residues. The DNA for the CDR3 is TGTGCCAGCAGTTTAGGACACCGGAGAACTGAAGCTTTCTTT. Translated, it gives CASSLGHRRTEAFF.

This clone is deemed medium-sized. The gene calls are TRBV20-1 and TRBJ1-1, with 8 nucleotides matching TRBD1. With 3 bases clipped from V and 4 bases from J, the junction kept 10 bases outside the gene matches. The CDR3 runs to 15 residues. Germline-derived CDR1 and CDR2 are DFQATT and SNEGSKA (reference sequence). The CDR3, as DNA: TGCAGTGCTAGTGGCAGGGGGCAAGTCGGCACTGAAGCTTTCTTT. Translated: CSASGRGQVGTEAFF.

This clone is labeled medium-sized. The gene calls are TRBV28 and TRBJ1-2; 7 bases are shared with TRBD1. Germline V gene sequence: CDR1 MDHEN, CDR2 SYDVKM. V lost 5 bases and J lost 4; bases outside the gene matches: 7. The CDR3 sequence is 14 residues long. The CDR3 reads CASSPGQRAYGYTF. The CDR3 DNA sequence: TGTGCCAGCAGTCCGGGACAGCGGGCCTATGGCTACACCTTC.

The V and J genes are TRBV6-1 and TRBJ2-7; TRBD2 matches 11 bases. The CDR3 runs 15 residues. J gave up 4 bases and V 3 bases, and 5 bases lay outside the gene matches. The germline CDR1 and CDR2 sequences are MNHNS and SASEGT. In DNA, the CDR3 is TGTGCCAGCAGTGACTTAGCGGGAGGGCCTTACGAGCAGTACTTC. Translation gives CASSDLAGGPYEQYF.

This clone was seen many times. This chain's CDR3 is CASSPSKETGTSLRNEQFF. The CDR3 region has the DNA TGTGCCAGCTCACCATCCAAAGAAACCGGGACTAGCCTGAGAAATGAGCAGTTCTTC. The chain couples TRBV18 to TRBJ2-1, with TRBD2 identical over 9 bases. Germline V CDR1 and CDR2: KGHSH, LQKENI. Trimming removed 2 bases from V and 7 bases from J; junction bases left unmatched: 18. The CDR3 consists of 19 residues.

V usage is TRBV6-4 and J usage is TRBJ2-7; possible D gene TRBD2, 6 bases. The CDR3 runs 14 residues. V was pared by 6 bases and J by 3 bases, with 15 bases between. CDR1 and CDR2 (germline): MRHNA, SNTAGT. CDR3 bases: TGTGCCAGCAGACGGAGGGTTCAGGACTACGAGCAGTACTTC. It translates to CASRRRVQDYEQYF.

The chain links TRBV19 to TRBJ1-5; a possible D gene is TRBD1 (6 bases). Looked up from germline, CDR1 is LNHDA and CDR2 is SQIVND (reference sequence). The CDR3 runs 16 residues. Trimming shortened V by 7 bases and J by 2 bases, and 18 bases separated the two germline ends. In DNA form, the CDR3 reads TGTGCCAGTACCTCCTTGGCCGGGGGCGGCAATCAGCCCCAGCATTTT. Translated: CASTSLAGGGNQPQHF.

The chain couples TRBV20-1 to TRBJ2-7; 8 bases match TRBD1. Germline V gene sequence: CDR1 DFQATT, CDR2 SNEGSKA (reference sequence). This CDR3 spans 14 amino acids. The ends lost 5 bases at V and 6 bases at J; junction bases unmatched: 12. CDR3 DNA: TGCAGTGCTCACACATCCGGGACAGGCAGCGAGCAGTACTTC. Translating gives CSAHTSGTGSEQYF.

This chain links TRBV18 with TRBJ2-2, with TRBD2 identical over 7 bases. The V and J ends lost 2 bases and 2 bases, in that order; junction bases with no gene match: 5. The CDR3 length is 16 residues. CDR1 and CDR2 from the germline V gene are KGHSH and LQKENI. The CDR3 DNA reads TGTGCCAGCTCACCAAGCCTAGCGGTTAACACCGGGGAGCTGTTTTTT. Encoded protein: CASSPSLAVNTGELFF.

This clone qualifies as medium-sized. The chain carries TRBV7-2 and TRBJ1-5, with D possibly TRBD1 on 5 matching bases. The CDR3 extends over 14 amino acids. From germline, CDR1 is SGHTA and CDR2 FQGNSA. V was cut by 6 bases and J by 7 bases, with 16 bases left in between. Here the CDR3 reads CASRPTGPGQPQHF. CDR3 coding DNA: TGTGCCAGCAGACCTACAGGTCCGGGACAGCCCCAGCATTTT.

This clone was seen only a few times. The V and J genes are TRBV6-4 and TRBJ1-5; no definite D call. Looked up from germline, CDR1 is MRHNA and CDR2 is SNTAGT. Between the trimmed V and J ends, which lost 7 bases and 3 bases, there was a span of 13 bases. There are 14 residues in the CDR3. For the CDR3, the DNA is TGTGCCAGCAAGGTACCCGGAGCCAATCAGCCCCAGCATTTT. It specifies CASKVPGANQPQHF.